This entry lists 31 T cell receptor beta chains sequenced from one sample in a study of T cell repertoires in cytomegalovirus infection. A single record per CDR3 protein comes from TCRdb applying MiXCR to the reads. The sample lists over 100,000 distinct CDR3 sequences; around 28% were seen once. These receptors' targets are unknown. The sequencing used CD8+ T cells from cultured PBMCs, collected from culture after CMV antigen stimulation. These TCRs come from a human donor in good health (CMV status not recorded). Some clones in this sample may be carry-over from other donors' samples.

The CDR3 spells CASSNRDSPQETQYF. The CDR3 nucleotides read TGTGCCAGTTCAAACCGGGACAGTCCTCAAGAGACCCAGTACTTC. V usage is TRBV12-3 or TRBV12-4 and J usage is TRBJ2-5; 7 bases agree with TRBD1. The V and J ends lost 9 bases and 2 bases, in that order; junction bases with no gene match: 12. The CDR3 sequence is 15 residues long.

A few counts support this clonotype. The genes are TRBV4-1 and TRBJ2-7, with D perhaps matching TRBD2 (6 bases). Germline loops: CDR1 MGHRA, CDR2 YSYEKL. The CDR3 length is 14 residues. V was clipped by 4 bases and J by 4 bases, with 14 bases between them. CDR3 sequence reads: CASSPPHGGYEQYF. The CDR3 DNA reads as TGCGCCAGCAGCCCTCCACATGGAGGGTACGAGCAGTACTTC.

V usage is TRBV5-6 and J usage is TRBJ2-3, with no clear D. The ends were cut back, 0 bases at V and 0 bases at J, with 11 bases in the middle. The germline CDR1 and CDR2 sequences are SGHDT and YYEEEE. The CDR3 length is 16 residues. Written as DNA, the CDR3 is TGTGCCAGCAGCTTGGCGGCGCGAATTAGCACAGATACGCAGTATTTT. This sequence encodes CASSLAARISTDTQYF.

This clonotype was counted at least ten times. The chain carries TRBV6-1 and TRBJ1-4; perhaps TRBD1 as D (5 bases). Deletions cut 8 bases from V and 6 bases from J, with 10 bases between. The germline gives CDR1 MNHNS, CDR2 SASEGT. The CDR3 loop spans 12 amino acids. This chain's CDR3 is CASLGRHEKLFF. The CDR3 region has the DNA TGTGCCAGCCTGGGACGGCATGAAAAACTGTTTTTT.

This clonotype has just a few counts. The genes are TRBV12-3 or TRBV12-4 and TRBJ1-2, with no clear D. The ends were cut back, 3 bases at V and 4 bases at J, with 9 bases in the middle. The CDR3 totals 13 residues. CDR3 sequence (DNA): TGTGCCAGCAGTTTTGGCAGCTTCTATGGCTACACCTTC. This gives the protein CASSFGSFYGYTF.

In this sample, this clonotype turned up a few times. The chain joins TRBV7-9 to TRBJ1-1; TRBD1 might be the D (5 bases). Germline lookup yields CDR1 SEHNR and CDR2 FQNEAQ (reference sequence). V was trimmed by 1 base and J by 1 base, leaving 7 bases between them. CDR3 length equals 14 residues. CDR3 coding DNA: TGTGCCAGCAGCTTAGTTACAGGGAACACTGAAGCTTTCTTT. The encoded protein is CASSLVTGNTEAFF.

This clonotype was detected only a few times. The J gene is TRBJ2-7, the V gene TRBV7-6; D is possibly TRBD1 (6 bases). The CDR3 runs to 13 residues. Trimming shortened V by 8 bases and J by 3 bases, and 14 bases separated the two germline ends. Germline V gene lookup returns CDR1 SGHVS and CDR2 FNYEAQ. The CDR3 is CASARGLDYEQYF. CDR3 nucleotide sequence: TGTGCCAGCGCGAGGGGGTTGGACTACGAGCAGTACTTC.

J is TRBJ2-1 and V is TRBV7-9; D is uncertain. There are 15 residues in the CDR3. CDR1 SEHNR and CDR2 FQNEAQ come from the germline V gene (reference sequence). V was cut by 5 bases and J by 3 bases, with 14 bases left in between. In nucleotides, the CDR3 is TGTGCCAGCAGCCCTGCGAGGACCAACTACAATGAGCAGTTCTTC. Encoded protein: CASSPARTNYNEQFF.

The chain employs TRBV12-3 or TRBV12-4 and TRBJ2-1, with D perhaps TRBD1 (5 bases). The CDR3 totals 16 residues. V was cut by 6 bases and J by 2 bases, with 17 bases left in between. The CDR3 loop reads CASSGGQGVPYNEQFF. Here the CDR3 DNA reads TGTGCCAGCAGCGGTGGACAAGGCGTTCCCTACAATGAGCAGTTCTTC.

At least ten counts were recorded for this clonotype. The rearrangement links TRBV6-1 to TRBJ1-3, with 8 bases matching TRBD1. The germline V gene encodes CDR1 MNHNS and CDR2 SASEGT. The junction had 6 bases not matched to a gene; V was cut back by 2 bases and J by 3 bases. This CDR3 is 16 amino acids long. CDR3 loop: CASSEWGQAFGNTIYF. The CDR3 DNA is TGTGCCAGCAGTGAATGGGGACAGGCCTTTGGAAACACCATATATTTT.

In nucleotides, the CDR3 is TGTGCCAGCAGCCGAGGGACAGAAGCTAACTATGGCTACACCTTC. Protein product: CASSRGTEANYGYTF. The V call is TRBV7-9, the J call TRBJ1-2; 7 nucleotides align to TRBD1. The ends lost 5 bases at V and 0 bases at J; junction bases unmatched: 6. CDR1 is SEHNR and CDR2 is FQNEAQ in the germline V gene (reference sequence). The CDR3 runs to 15 residues.

This sequence joins TRBV18 and TRBJ1-3; D perhaps matches TRBD1 (6 bases). The V end lost 3 bases, the J end lost 3 bases, and 12 bases lay between the germline ends. This CDR3 has 15 residues. Germline-derived CDR1 and CDR2 are KGHSH and LQKENI. CDR3 DNA: TGTGCCAGCTCACCGAGCAGGGGTGGTGGAAACACCATATATTTT. As protein: CASSPSRGGGNTIYF.

This clonotype was seen at least ten times. This chain links TRBV6-6 with TRBJ2-3, with D tentatively TRBD2 (6 bases). The germline V gene encodes CDR1 MNHNY and CDR2 SVGAGI (reference sequence). V lost 8 bases, J lost 10 bases, and 16 bases lay in between. The CDR3 contains 12 residues. The CDR3: CASLNGGRAQYF. For the CDR3, the DNA is TGTGCCAGCCTTAACGGGGGACGGGCGCAGTATTTT.

The J gene is TRBJ2-5, the V gene TRBV20-1; possibly TRBD1 or TRBD2 for D (5 bases each). Germline V CDR1 and CDR2: DFQATT, SNEGSKA (reference sequence). There are 15 residues in the CDR3. V was cut by 4 bases and J by 9 bases, with 24 bases left in between. The CDR3 is CSAKDGNYRKVAQYF. The DNA of the CDR3 is TGCAGTGCTAAGGACGGGAATTACAGGAAAGTGGCCCAGTACTTC.

The gene calls are TRBV6-5 and TRBJ2-7; weak D call: TRBD2 (6 bases). The germline CDR1 and CDR2 sequences are MNHEY and SVGAGI. Trimming removed 8 bases from V and 0 bases from J, with 8 bases in between. The CDR3 consists of 12 residues. CDR3 residues: CASGGSSYEQYF. As DNA, the CDR3 is TGTGCCAGCGGGGGGAGCTCCTACGAGCAGTACTTC.

A remark on this clonotype: The junction differs from germline at one of its ends, possibly a read error. V gene TRBV27 combines with J gene TRBJ2-1; no clear D. From germline, CDR1 is MNHEY and CDR2 SMNVEV (reference sequence). The CDR3 spans 15 residues. Here the CDR3 reads CASSLGRTANKEQFF. The CDR3 bases are TGTGCCAGCAGTTTAGGCCGTACTGCTAACAAAGAGCAGTTCTTC.

This sequence joins TRBV4-2 and TRBJ2-3; perhaps D is TRBD1 or TRBD2 (5 bases each). Germline CDR1 reads LGHNA; CDR2 reads YNFKEQ. This CDR3 comprises 16 residues. Trimming removed 6 bases at V and 1 base at J, with 17 bases between. CDR3 bases: TGTGCCAGCAGTTTCCTTGGGGGTATTGGCACAGATACGCAGTATTTT. This sequence encodes CASSFLGGIGTDTQYF.

This clonotype was counted between two and nine times. The V and J genes are TRBV27 and TRBJ2-7; the D gene is possibly TRBD1 (6 bases). Germline CDR1 MNHEY, CDR2 SMNVEV (reference sequence). The CDR3 loop spans 15 amino acids. Between the trimmed V and J ends, which lost 3 bases and 4 bases, there was a span of 16 bases. The CDR3 loop reads CASSFGAGAGYEQYF. The DNA for the CDR3 is TGTGCCAGCAGTTTTGGGGCAGGGGCAGGGTACGAGCAGTACTTC.

J is TRBJ2-2 and V is TRBV27; the match to TRBD2 covers 9 bases. Germline V lookup: CDR1 MNHEY, CDR2 SMNVEV (reference sequence). The CDR3 totals 16 residues. V shed 0 bases, J shed 4 bases, and the junction held 3 bases outside the gene matches. As DNA, the CDR3 is TGTGCCAGCAGTTTATCTGCGGGGGGGGGCACCGGGGAGCTGTTTTTT. Translation: CASSLSAGGGTGELFF.

V usage is TRBV2 and J usage is TRBJ2-1; TRBD2 aligns across 12 bases. This CDR3 has 15 residues. Unmatched junction bases numbered 4, after V lost 5 bases and J lost 5 bases. From germline, CDR1 is SNHLY and CDR2 FYNNEI. The chain's CDR3 is CASSQTSGGHNEQFF. The CDR3 DNA sequence: TGTGCCAGCAGTCAAACTAGCGGGGGGCACAATGAGCAGTTCTTC. The variable domain in full, completed from reference TRBV2 and TRBJ2-1, reads EPEVTQTPSHQVTQMGQEVILRCVPISNHLYFYWYRQILGQKVEFLVSFYNNEISEKSEIFDDQFSVERPDGSNFTLKIRSTKLEDSAMYFCASSQTSGGHNEQFFGPGTRLTVL.

The genes are TRBV15 and TRBJ1-2; 8 positions match TRBD1. CDR3 length: 15 residues. The ends lost 0 bases at V and 7 bases at J; junction bases unmatched: 7. Per the germline V gene, CDR1 is LNHNV and CDR2 is YYDKDF (reference sequence). The CDR3: CATSRDRTGWGGYTF. In DNA, the CDR3 is TGTGCCACCAGCAGAGATCGGACAGGGTGGGGTGGCTACACCTTC.

The chain links TRBV11-1 to TRBJ1-1, with no clear D. CDR1 and CDR2 (germline): SGHAT, FQDESV (reference sequence). Trimming took 5 bases from V and 3 from J, leaving 13 bases between them. The CDR3 is made up of 14 amino acids. CDR3: CASSRGGRDTEAFF. For the CDR3, the DNA is TGTGCCAGCAGCCGGGGAGGACGGGACACTGAAGCTTTCTTT.

In this sample, this clonotype is medium-sized (0.01 to 0.1%). The chain uses TRBV2 and TRBJ1-1; D remains ambiguous. This CDR3 is built from 13 residues. Trimming shortened V by 3 bases and J by 4 bases, and 9 bases separated the two germline ends. Germline loops: CDR1 SNHLY, CDR2 FYNNEI. The CDR3 DNA is TGTGCCAGCAGTGACGGACGGAGCACTGAAGCTTTCTTT. It translates to CASSDGRSTEAFF.

V and J are TRBV6-5 and TRBJ2-3; TRBD2 is a possible D gene (7 bases). CDR1 is MNHEY and CDR2 is SVGAGI in the germline V gene. The V end was cut by 5 bases, the J end by 6 bases, with 24 bases between. The CDR3 totals 17 residues. The CDR3 DNA sequence: TGTGCCAGCAGTCCTCGCGGGGCGGGGGCCCCTCGGGATACGCAGTATTTT. Its protein is CASSPRGAGAPRDTQYF.

This clonotype has at least ten counts. The rearrangement joins TRBV5-6 to TRBJ1-2; 9 bases map to TRBD1. CDR3 length: 14 residues. Germline V gene sequence: CDR1 SGHDT, CDR2 YYEEEE. Losses at the gene ends were 4 bases for V and 4 bases for J; bases not matched to a gene: 5. The CDR3 nucleotides read TGTGCCAGCAGCAACAGGGGGCAGATCTATGGCTACACCTTC. Its translation: CASSNRGQIYGYTF.

This clonotype has more than one count but fewer than ten. The V gene is TRBV6-1, the J gene TRBJ2-7, with 8 nucleotides matching TRBD1. J was trimmed by 5 bases and V by 4 bases; bases with no gene match: 7. Germline lookup yields CDR1 MNHNS and CDR2 SASEGT. This CDR3 contains 14 residues. In DNA form, the CDR3 reads TGTGCCAGCAGTGGCCGGGACAGGATCCACGAGCAGTACTTC. Its protein product is CASSGRDRIHEQYF.

This chain joins TRBV7-9 and TRBJ1-4; tentatively, D is TRBD1 (5 bases). Trimming removed 5 bases at V and 6 bases at J, with 16 bases between. The CDR3 sequence is 15 residues long. In germline, CDR1 is SEHNR, CDR2 FQNEAQ (reference sequence). The CDR3 here is CASSPGGLGDEKLFF. The CDR3 coding sequence is TGTGCCAGCAGCCCCGGGGGTTTAGGGGATGAAAAACTGTTTTTT.

The rearrangement joins TRBV7-6 to TRBJ1-1, with D hard to call. This CDR3 region has 15 residues. Trimming took 3 bases from V and 6 from J, leaving 17 bases between them. CDR1 and CDR2 from the germline V gene are SGHVS and FNYEAQ. The CDR3 here is CASSFYLGSTSEAFF. The DNA of the CDR3 is TGTGCCAGCAGCTTCTATCTAGGGTCGACGTCTGAAGCTTTCTTT.

This clonotype was counted a single time. This chain links TRBV18 with TRBJ1-5, with 7 positions matching TRBD1. The ends lost 5 bases at V and 7 bases at J; junction bases unmatched: 8. The CDR3 contains 14 residues. The germline V gene encodes CDR1 KGHSH and CDR2 LQKENI. CDR3 DNA sequence: TGTGCCAGCTCATCAGGGGGGAGGGTGCAGCCCCAGCATTTT. Its translation: CASSSGGRVQPQHF.

This clonotype was counted a single time. The chain employs TRBV20-1 and TRBJ1-5; TRBD1 matches 10 bases. Trimming took 5 bases from V and 3 from J; bases not matched to a gene: 13. CDR3 length: 17 amino acids. Per the germline V gene, CDR1 is DFQATT and CDR2 is SNEGSKA (reference sequence). The CDR3 DNA is TGCAGTGCTCTCGACTCCGGGACAGGGGTTCTCAATCAGCCCCAGCATTTT. It codes for CSALDSGTGVLNQPQHF.

This clonotype was observed at least ten times. The chain carries TRBV7-2 and TRBJ2-1; tentatively, D is TRBD2 (6 bases). The V end was cut by 4 bases, the J end by 0 bases, with 10 bases between. The germline gives CDR1 SGHTA, CDR2 FQGNSA. The CDR3 covers 15 residues. CDR3 nucleotides: TGTGCCAGCAGCTACGGACTATCCTCCTACAATGAGCAGTTCTTC. This translates into CASSYGLSSYNEQFF.